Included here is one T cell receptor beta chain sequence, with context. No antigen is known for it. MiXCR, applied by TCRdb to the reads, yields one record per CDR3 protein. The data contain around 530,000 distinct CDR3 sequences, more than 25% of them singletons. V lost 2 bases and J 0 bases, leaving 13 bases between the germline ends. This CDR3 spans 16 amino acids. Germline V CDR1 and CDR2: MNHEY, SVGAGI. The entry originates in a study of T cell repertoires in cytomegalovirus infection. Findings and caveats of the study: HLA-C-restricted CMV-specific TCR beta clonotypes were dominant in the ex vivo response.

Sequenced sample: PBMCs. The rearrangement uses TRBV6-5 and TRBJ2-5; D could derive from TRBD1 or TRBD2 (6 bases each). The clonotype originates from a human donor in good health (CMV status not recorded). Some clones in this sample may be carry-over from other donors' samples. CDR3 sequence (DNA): TGTGCCAGCAGTTACGAGCTGCGGGACAACCAAGAGACCCAGTACTTC. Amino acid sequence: CASSYELRDNQETQYF.